Given below is one T cell receptor (beta chain) in context. No antigen is known for it. The data originate from a study of vaccination effects on CD4 cells after COVID-19. Study details: Participants each got two BNT162b2 or mRNA-1273 vaccine doses. Peptides at around 10 ug/ml and IL-2 at roughly 9.3 IU/ml were added to around 2 million PBMC per well.

It was after nine to ten days of culture that CD4+ T cells were isolated. The V and J ends lost 8 bases and 8 bases respectively, with 16 bases between them. The CDR3 is 14 amino acids. Per the germline V gene, CDR1 is LNHDA and CDR2 is SQIVND (reference sequence). Method: immunoSEQ multiplex PCR; TCRdb's copy keeps in-frame clones and lacks some. The profile covers tens of thousands of clones, with more than 70% appearing a single time and roughly 2% taken by the ten largest. The chain is built from TRBV19 and TRBJ1-6; tentatively, D is TRBD1 (5 bases). The sequencing here drew on CD4+ T cells from PBMCs cultured without peptide, taken before COVID-19 vaccination. The source of this sequence is a human donor who received a COVID-19 vaccine. CDR3 DNA sequence: TGTGCCAGTCGCCCCGCGACAGCCGATTCACCCCTCCACTTT. Translated: CASRPATADSPLHF.